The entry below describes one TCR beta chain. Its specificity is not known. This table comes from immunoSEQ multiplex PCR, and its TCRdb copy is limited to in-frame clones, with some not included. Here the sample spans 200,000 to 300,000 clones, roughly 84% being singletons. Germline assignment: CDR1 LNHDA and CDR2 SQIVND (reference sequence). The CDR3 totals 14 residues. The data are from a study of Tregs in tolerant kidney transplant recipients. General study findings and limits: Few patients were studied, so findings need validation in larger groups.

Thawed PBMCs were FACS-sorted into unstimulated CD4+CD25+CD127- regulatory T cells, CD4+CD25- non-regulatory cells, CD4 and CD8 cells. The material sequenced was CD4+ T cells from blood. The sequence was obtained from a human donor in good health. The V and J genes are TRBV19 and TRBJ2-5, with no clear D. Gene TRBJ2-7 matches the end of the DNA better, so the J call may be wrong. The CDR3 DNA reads TGTGCCAGTAGTATAGGCCGCAGTCCCTACGAGCAGTACTTC. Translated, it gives CASSIGRSPYEQYF.